These T cell receptor beta chains were read from a single sample in a study of vaccination and CD4 T cells after COVID-19. TCRdb processed the PCR reads anew with MiXCR; each CDR3 protein has one entry. The sample has about 22,000 distinct CDR3 sequences; around 68% are singletons. What these receptors recognize is not known. The input for sequencing was CD4+ T cells from blood, cultured in vitro, taken before SARS-CoV-2 vaccination. The receptors come from a human donor who received a COVID-19 vaccine. CDR3s include the opening cysteine and the closing phenylalanine or tryptophan. A D gene is named only where the DNA matches it firmly. Size values are once, few and many counts, or a class for expanded clones, and some rows have none.

j_gene: TRBJ2-5
d_gene: .
v_gene: TRBV15
abundance: .
CDR3aa: CATGRDRSTVGGTQYF
CDR3nt: TGTGCCACCGGCAGAGATCGCTCGACAGTCGGCGGGACCCAGTACTTC

j_gene: TRBJ2-7
d_gene: .
v_gene: TRBV19
abundance: .
CDR3aa: CASSIGYTENYEQYF
CDR3nt: TGTGCCAGTAGTATAGGATATACAGAGAACTACGAGCAGTACTTC

j_gene: TRBJ1-1
d_gene: TRBD1
v_gene: TRBV20-1
abundance: .
CDR3aa: CSAKIPGQMNTEAFF
CDR3nt: TGCAGTGCTAAGATCCCGGGACAGATGAACACTGAAGCTTTCTTT

j_gene: TRBJ2-2
d_gene: TRBD2
v_gene: TRBV7-8
abundance: once
CDR3aa: CASSLVREGRSGELFF
CDR3nt: TGTGCCAGCAGCTTAGTGAGGGAGGGACGCTCCGGGGAGCTGTTTTTT

j_gene: TRBJ1-3
d_gene: .
v_gene: TRBV7-9
abundance: .
CDR3aa: CASSPRQLSSNTIYF
CDR3nt: TGTGCCAGCAGCCCGAGGCAGCTCTCCTCTAACACCATATATTTT

j_gene: TRBJ2-3
d_gene: .
v_gene: TRBV2
abundance: few
CDR3aa: CASIEGGGLSTDTQYF
CDR3nt: TGTGCCAGCATCGAGGGCGGGGGCCTTAGCACAGATACGCAGTATTTT

j_gene: TRBJ1-5
d_gene: .
v_gene: TRBV24-1
abundance: .
CDR3aa: CATGSFRDGNQPQHF
CDR3nt: TGTGCCACCGGGTCGTTCAGGGACGGCAATCAGCCCCAGCATTTT

j_gene: TRBJ1-2
d_gene: TRBD1
v_gene: TRBV20-1
abundance: .
CDR3aa: CSARPGTAYGYTF
CDR3nt: TGCAGTGCTAGACCCGGGACAGCCTATGGCTACACCTTC

j_gene: TRBJ2-7
d_gene: .
v_gene: TRBV2
abundance: few
CDR3aa: CASRASVLSAGQYF
CDR3nt: TGTGCCAGCAGAGCCTCGGTTCTCTCCGCGGGGCAGTACTTC

j_gene: TRBJ1-2
d_gene: TRBD1
v_gene: TRBV20-1
abundance: .
CDR3aa: CSAPDRGLYGYTF
CDR3nt: TGCAGTGCCCCGGACAGGGGGCTATATGGCTACACCTTC

j_gene: TRBJ2-7
d_gene: .
v_gene: TRBV20-1
abundance: .
CDR3aa: CSARDTYEQYF
CDR3nt: TGCAGTGCTAGAGATACCTACGAGCAGTACTTC

j_gene: TRBJ1-2
d_gene: .
v_gene: TRBV19
abundance: .
CDR3aa: CASSPRKSRRGYGYTF
CDR3nt: TGTGCCAGTAGTCCGCGCAAATCTCGAAGAGGATATGGCTACACCTTC

j_gene: TRBJ2-5
d_gene: TRBD2
v_gene: TRBV20-1
abundance: few
CDR3aa: CSAGTSGGLQETQYF
CDR3nt: TGCAGTGCTGGGACTAGCGGGGGCCTCCAAGAGACCCAGTACTTC

j_gene: TRBJ2-1
d_gene: TRBD2
v_gene: TRBV6-1
abundance: .
CDR3aa: CASRTSGFNEQFF
CDR3nt: TGTGCCAGCCGGACTAGCGGGTTCAATGAGCAGTTCTTC

j_gene: TRBJ2-1
d_gene: .
v_gene: TRBV24-1
abundance: .
CDR3aa: CATSEADGGASYNEQFF
CDR3nt: TGTGCCACCAGTGAAGCTGATGGGGGGGCGTCCTACAATGAGCAGTTCTTC

j_gene: TRBJ2-1
d_gene: TRBD2
v_gene: TRBV19
abundance: .
CDR3aa: CASSIASGGAAYNEQFF
CDR3nt: TGTGCCAGTAGTATAGCCAGCGGGGGGGCCGCCTACAATGAGCAGTTCTTC

j_gene: TRBJ1-1
d_gene: .
v_gene: TRBV30
abundance: .
CDR3aa: CAWSLWGLTNTEAFF
CDR3nt: TGTGCCTGGAGCTTGTGGGGTTTGACGAACACTGAAGCTTTCTTT

j_gene: TRBJ2-2
d_gene: TRBD2
v_gene: TRBV7-9
abundance: few
CDR3aa: CASSLRGGRGNTGELFF
CDR3nt: TGTGCCAGCAGCTTACGCGGGGGGCGCGGGAACACCGGGGAGCTGTTTTTT

j_gene: TRBJ1-1
d_gene: TRBD1
v_gene: TRBV6-1
abundance: .
CDR3aa: CASSTQGAGTEAFF
CDR3nt: TGTGCCAGCAGTACACAGGGGGCCGGGACTGAAGCTTTCTTT

j_gene: TRBJ1-2
d_gene: .
v_gene: TRBV6-1
abundance: .
CDR3aa: CASSEGRAYGYTF
CDR3nt: TGTGCCAGCAGTGAAGGCAGGGCCTATGGCTACACCTTC

j_gene: TRBJ2-3
d_gene: .
v_gene: TRBV19
abundance: .
CDR3aa: CASSIEGLPGWATQYF
CDR3nt: TGTGCCAGTAGTATAGAAGGACTGCCCGGTTGGGCTACGCAGTATTTT